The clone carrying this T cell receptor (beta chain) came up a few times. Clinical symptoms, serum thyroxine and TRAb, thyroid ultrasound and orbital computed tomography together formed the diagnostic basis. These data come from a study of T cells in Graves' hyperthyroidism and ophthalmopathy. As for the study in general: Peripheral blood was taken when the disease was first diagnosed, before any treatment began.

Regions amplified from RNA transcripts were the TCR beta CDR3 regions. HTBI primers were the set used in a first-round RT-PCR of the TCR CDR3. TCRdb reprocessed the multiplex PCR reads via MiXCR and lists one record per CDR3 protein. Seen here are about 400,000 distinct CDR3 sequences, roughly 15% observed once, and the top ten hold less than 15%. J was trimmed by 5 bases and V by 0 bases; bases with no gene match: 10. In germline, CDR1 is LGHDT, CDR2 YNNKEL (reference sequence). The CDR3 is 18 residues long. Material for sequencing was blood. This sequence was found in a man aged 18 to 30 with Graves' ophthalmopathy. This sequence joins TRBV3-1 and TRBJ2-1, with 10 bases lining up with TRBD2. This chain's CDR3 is CASSQEPPGLAEDNEQFF. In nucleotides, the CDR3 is TGTGCCAGCAGCCAAGAACCTCCCGGACTAGCGGAGGACAATGAGCAGTTCTTC.